This TCR beta chain was identified in a study of preoperative IRX-2 immunotherapy in early breast cancer. The protocol was immunoSEQ multiplex PCR, while the TCRdb copy is restricted to in-frame clones and leaves out a portion. The profile shows approximately 11,000 clones, over 75% of them singletons. The CDR3 spans 15 residues. The germline CDR1 and CDR2 sequences are LNHDA and SQIVND (reference sequence). V was shortened by 3 bases and J by 4 bases, with 14 bases between the two germline ends. As for treatment: preoperative locoregional IRX-2 cytokine immunotherapy. Patients received preoperative, locoregional IRX-2 cytokine immunotherapy in a phase Ib study.

The receptor was isolated from a human donor with breast cancer. The rearrangement uses TRBV19 and TRBJ2-3, with D uncertain. Sequenced here: lymph node tissue, sampled before IRX-2 immunotherapy. The CDR3 DNA reads TGTGCCAGTAGTATTAATTACGGTAGATCAGATACGCAGTATTTT. Protein sequence: CASSINYGRSDTQYF.